Following are 23 T cell receptor beta chains from one sample sequenced in a study of cytomegalovirus exposure and HLA in healthy donors. Vbeta (60) and Jbeta (13) primers were used in the PCR. TCRdb's table, derived via immunoSEQ multiplex PCR, lists solely in-frame clones and lacks some. In the table there are under 200,000 clones, 75% to 85% of which are singletons. Sequences were obtained from PBMCs. The source of these receptors is a man in his thirties or forties in good health and CMV-seronegative.

This clone was detected only a few times. The V and J genes are TRBV5-6 and TRBJ2-2; D may be TRBD1 (5 bases). In germline, CDR1 is SGHDT, CDR2 YYEEEE. The CDR3 totals 14 residues. Trimming pared 4 bases from V and 4 bases from J, leaving 11 bases between. The CDR3 here is CASSPQGGTGELFF. The DNA for the CDR3 is TGTGCCAGCAGCCCGCAGGGTGGCACCGGGGAGCTGTTTTTT.

The chain joins TRBV19 to TRBJ2-5, with 7 bases lining up with TRBD2. The germline V gene encodes CDR1 LNHDA and CDR2 SQIVND (reference sequence). The J segment lost 5 bases and the V segment lost 5 bases, leaving 5 bases of the junction unmatched. This CDR3 contains 13 residues. CDR3 residues: CASSGEGGETQYF. The CDR3 DNA reads as TGTGCCAGTAGTGGGGAGGGCGGGGAGACCCAGTACTTC.

CDR3 sequence reads: CASSWGPGNTIYF. CDR3 nucleotide sequence: TGTGCCAGCAGCTGGGGCCCAGGAAACACCATATATTTT. This chain links TRBV7-3 with TRBJ1-3, with D possibly being TRBD1 (5 bases). The V gene lost 4 bases and the J gene lost 4 bases, with 8 bases spanning the gap. CDR1 is SGHTA, CDR2 FQGTGA, per germline. CDR3 length equals 13 residues.

The rearrangement joins TRBV5-1 to TRBJ1-4; 7 bases are shared with TRBD1. The CDR3 runs 16 residues. With 4 bases clipped from V and 0 bases from J, the junction kept 6 bases outside the gene matches. Germline V gives CDR1 SGHRS, CDR2 YFSETQ. The CDR3 DNA sequence: TGCGCCAGCAGCAGGGGACAGCGATCAACTAATGAAAAACTGTTTTTT. Encoded protein: CASSRGQRSTNEKLFF.

This clone was seen only a few times. CDR3 in amino acids: CASSYSTSGRNEQFF. The CDR3, as DNA: TGTGCCAGCAGTTACTCGACTAGCGGGAGGAATGAGCAGTTCTTC. This rearrangement joins TRBV6-5 to TRBJ2-1; 13 nucleotides line up with TRBD2. With 0 bases clipped from V and 7 bases from J, the junction kept 0 bases outside the gene matches. The CDR3 is made up of 15 amino acids. The germline CDR1 and CDR2 sequences are MNHEY and SVGAGI.

The J gene is TRBJ1-5, the V gene TRBV19, with D hard to call. Trimming stripped 0 bases from V and 3 bases from J, with 9 bases between. CDR1 and CDR2 (germline): LNHDA, SQIVND (reference sequence). This CDR3 is 15 amino acids long. Here the CDR3 reads CASSIERRSNQPQHF. CDR3 nucleotide sequence: TGTGCCAGTAGTATAGAACGGCGGTCCAATCAGCCCCAGCATTTT.

This clone was observed once. The chain uses TRBV19 and TRBJ2-3; TRBD1 matches 9 bases. Germline values: CDR1 LNHDA, CDR2 SQIVND (reference sequence). J gave up 2 bases and V 5 bases, and 8 bases lay outside the gene matches. The CDR3 runs to 16 residues. The CDR3 nucleotides are TGTGCCAGTAGTCGAGGGGGGACAGGGATCACAGATACGCAGTATTTT. Translated: CASSRGGTGITDTQYF.

The rearrangement joins TRBV28 to TRBJ2-7; D not certain. The CDR3 is made up of 13 amino acids. Trimming removed 7 bases at V and 1 base at J, with 11 bases between. CDR1 is MDHEN and CDR2 is SYDVKM in the germline V gene. CDR3 DNA: TGTGCCAGCAATCCTGCGGAGTCCTACGAGCAGTACTTC. Translated, it gives CASNPAESYEQYF. Together with reference TRBV28 and TRBJ2-7, the CDR3 gives the full variable domain: DVKVTQSSRYLVKRTGEKVFLECVQDMDHENMFWYRQDPGLGLRLIYFSYDVKMKEKGDIPEGYSVSREKKERFSLILESASTNQTSMYLCASNPAESYEQYFGPGTRLTVT.

There are a few counts of this clone. The rearrangement joins TRBV6-5 to TRBJ2-3; the match to TRBD1 covers 10 bases. Germline V gene sequence: CDR1 MNHEY, CDR2 SVGAGI. V lost 2 bases to trimming and J lost 6 bases; unmatched junction nucleotides: 5. This CDR3 comprises 15 residues. CDR3 sequence reads: CASSYAGQGIDTQYF. The CDR3 bases are TGTGCCAGCAGTTACGCGGGACAGGGGATTGATACGCAGTATTTT.

V gene TRBV19 combines with J gene TRBJ2-1; perhaps TRBD2 as D (7 bases). The length of the CDR3 is 13 residues. The V and J ends lost 6 bases and 7 bases respectively, with 13 bases between them. Germline-derived CDR1 and CDR2 are LNHDA and SQIVND (reference sequence). The CDR3 DNA reads TGTGCCAGTAGAAGGGGGGGGGCTAATGAGCAGTTCTTC. The encoded protein is CASRRGGANEQFF.

The J gene is TRBJ2-7, the V gene TRBV28, with D maybe TRBD2 (6 bases). Germline V gene sequence: CDR1 MDHEN, CDR2 SYDVKM. V was trimmed by 3 bases and J by 3 bases, leaving 6 bases between them. The CDR3 totals 12 residues. The CDR3 bases are TGTGCCAGCAGTTTGGGACTCTACGAGCAGTACTTC. It specifies CASSLGLYEQYF.

The chain has TRBV19 and TRBJ1-3, with D possibly TRBD1 on 5 matching bases. The V end was cut by 6 bases, the J end by 2 bases, with 14 bases between. From germline, CDR1 is LNHDA and CDR2 SQIVND (reference sequence). This CDR3 spans 15 amino acids. Written as DNA, the CDR3 is TGTGCCAGTAGGTTAACAGGCGTACCTGGAAACACCATATATTTT. Translating gives CASRLTGVPGNTIYF.

The chain joins TRBV7-9 to TRBJ1-2, with D maybe TRBD1 (6 bases). Germline loops: CDR1 SEHNR, CDR2 FQNEAQ (reference sequence). The V end lost 1 base, the J end lost 3 bases, and 9 bases lay between the germline ends. The CDR3 is 14 residues long. Written as DNA, the CDR3 is TGTGCCAGCAGCTTAGGACAGGTGCACTATGGCTACACCTTC. It codes for CASSLGQVHYGYTF.

The chain uses TRBV7-3 and TRBJ1-2, with 7 bases matching TRBD1. Trimming took 2 bases from V and 8 from J; bases not matched to a gene: 5. The CDR3 has 13 amino acids. Germline values: CDR1 SGHTA, CDR2 FQGTGA. As DNA, the CDR3 is TGTGCCAGCAGCTTAGGCAGGGGGTTCGGCTACACCTTC. Translated: CASSLGRGFGYTF.

The CDR3 sequence is CAWSGGRGNEKLFF. The CDR3 coding sequence is TGTGCCTGGAGTGGGGGGCGTGGAAATGAAAAACTGTTTTTT. The V call is TRBV30, the J call TRBJ1-4; tentative D call: TRBD1 (6 bases). This CDR3 region has 14 residues. Germline lookup yields CDR1 GTSNPN and CDR2 SVGIG (reference sequence). Trimming removed 1 base at V and 5 bases at J, with 11 bases between. The full variable domain, completed using reference TRBV30 and TRBJ1-4, is SQTIHQWPATLVQPVGSPLSLECTVEGTSNPNLYWYRQAAGRGLQLLFYSVGIGQISSEVPQNLSASRPQDRQFILSSKKLLLSDSGFYLCAWSGGRGNEKLFFGSGTQLSVL.

This clone was found a few times. The rearrangement joins TRBV4-3 to TRBJ2-1; 11 nucleotides align to TRBD2. V was clipped by 4 bases and J by 3 bases; unmatched bases: 5. The CDR3 length is 16 residues. Germline V CDR1 and CDR2: LGHNA, YSLEER. The CDR3 region is CASSREGLADYNEQFF. CDR3 coding DNA: TGCGCCAGCAGCCGAGAGGGACTAGCGGACTACAATGAGCAGTTCTTC.

The J gene is TRBJ1-2, the V gene TRBV9; D perhaps matches TRBD1 (6 bases). Germline V gene sequence: CDR1 SGDLS, CDR2 YYNGEE. The V end was cut by 0 bases, the J end by 5 bases, with 14 bases between. The CDR3 sequence is 15 residues long. The CDR3 loop reads CASSVGGGDIYGYTF. The CDR3 bases are TGTGCCAGCAGCGTAGGGGGGGGCGATATATATGGCTACACCTTC.

This clone was detected only a few times. The chain uses TRBV18 and TRBJ1-3; a weak D match, TRBD1 (5 bases). Trimming took 4 bases from V and 1 from J, leaving 8 bases between them. The CDR3 loop spans 14 amino acids. Germline lookup yields CDR1 KGHSH and CDR2 LQKENI. CDR3 sequence: CASSRQPSGNTIYF. The DNA for the CDR3 is TGTGCCAGCTCACGACAGCCTTCTGGAAACACCATATATTTT.

This clone showed up just once. The J gene is TRBJ1-2, the V gene TRBV27, with TRBD1 matching over 10 bases. The V gene end was trimmed by 8 bases and the J gene end by 4 bases; junction bases not matched to a gene: 10. The CDR3 runs to 15 residues. Per germline, CDR1 MNHEY and CDR2 SMNVEV (reference sequence). Here the CDR3 DNA reads TGTGCCAGCTCCAACCTCCGGGACAGGGGCTATGGCTACACCTTC. Amino acid sequence: CASSNLRDRGYGYTF.

This clone was seen a few times. The chain carries TRBV27 and TRBJ1-2, with D possibly TRBD1 on 5 matching bases. Germline loops: CDR1 MNHEY, CDR2 SMNVEV (reference sequence). Trimming stripped 5 bases from V and 6 bases from J, with 10 bases between. The CDR3 spans 12 residues. The CDR3 nucleotides read TGTGCCAGCAGTCACCGGGGGGATGGCTACACCTTC. Encoded protein: CASSHRGDGYTF.

V gene TRBV5-1 combines with J gene TRBJ2-5; D perhaps matches TRBD2 (5 bases). The J call may be faulty, since TRBJ2-7 better matches the DNA end. This CDR3 has 13 residues. The germline gives CDR1 SGHRS, CDR2 YFSETQ. CDR3 sequence (DNA): TGCGCCAGCAGCTTCGGGGAGTCCTACGAGCAGTACTTC. Translated: CASSFGESYEQYF.

This chain's CDR3 is CASQEFPDSTDTQYF. The CDR3 nucleotides are TGTGCCAGCCAAGAGTTCCCCGATAGCACAGATACGCAGTATTTT. The chain combines TRBV6-6 with TRBJ2-3, with D uncertain. Germline lookup yields CDR1 MNHNY and CDR2 SVGAGI (reference sequence). This CDR3 contains 15 residues. V dropped 8 bases and J dropped 0 bases, with 15 bases sitting between them.

This clone was observed a single time. This chain uses TRBV25-1 with TRBJ1-4; D is perhaps TRBD1 (6 bases). Between the trimmed V and J ends, which lost 6 bases and 5 bases, there was a span of 16 bases. In germline, CDR1 is MGHDK, CDR2 SYGVNS. The CDR3 is 15 residues long. In DNA, the CDR3 is TGTGCCAGCAGCAGTTCCGGGACATCGAATGAAAAACTGTTTTTT. Translating gives CASSSSGTSNEKLFF.